Listed here are 18 T cell receptor beta chains from one sample, sequenced in a study of human T cells and chemical hapten exposure. Via MiXCR, TCRdb re-called the RACE reads, giving one row per CDR3 protein. The table shows about 130,000 distinct CDR3 sequences, with roughly 9.5% occurring only once. Time point: healthy volunteer bleed at 2 weeks. RNA extraction used unfractionated whole blood as the source of total RNA. What was sequenced was whole blood. The receptors derive from a male donor in good health. Some clones in this sample may be carry-over from other donors' samples.

This clonotype was counted a few times. The chain employs TRBV5-1 and TRBJ2-5; D unclear. CDR1 and CDR2 from the germline V gene are SGHRS and YFSETQ. The V end was cut by 0 bases, the J end by 3 bases, with 6 bases between. The length of the CDR3 is 13 residues. The CDR3, as DNA: TGCGCCAGCAGCTTGGCCTCTAAAGAGACCCAGTACTTC. Residues: CASSLASKETQYF.

This clonotype came up many times. The chain employs TRBV4-3 and TRBJ1-2; no clear D. This CDR3 contains 15 residues. Trimming removed 1 base at V and 7 bases at J, with 16 bases between. In germline, CDR1 is LGHNA, CDR2 YSLEER. CDR3 in amino acids: CASSQASGVSAGYTF. DNA of the CDR3: TGCGCCAGCAGCCAAGCCTCCGGGGTTTCGGCTGGCTACACCTTC.

In DNA form, the CDR3 reads TGCAGTGCCCGGACAGAGGGGCCTGGGGCCAACGTCCTGACTTTC. Its protein product is CSARTEGPGANVLTF. The V call is TRBV20-1, the J call TRBJ2-6; D perhaps matches TRBD1 (6 bases). This CDR3 is 15 amino acids long. Germline V gene lookup returns CDR1 DFQATT and CDR2 SNEGSKA (reference sequence). Trimming shortened V by 6 bases and J by 2 bases, and 14 bases separated the two germline ends.

The chain couples TRBV3-1 to TRBJ1-4; no reliable D call. There are 13 residues in the CDR3. Germline V gene sequence: CDR1 LGHDT, CDR2 YNNKEL (reference sequence). V was pared by 8 bases and J by 1 base, with 8 bases between. CDR3 sequence (DNA): TGTGCCAGCGGAGGCGGAACTAATGAAAAACTGTTTTTT. Protein product: CASGGGTNEKLFF.

This chain connects TRBV7-8 to TRBJ2-7, with 8 bases identical to TRBD1. V lost 1 base, J lost 2 bases, and 7 bases stayed unmatched. Germline lookup yields CDR1 SGHVS and CDR2 FQNEAQ. The CDR3 spans 16 residues. CDR3 DNA: TGTGCCAGCAGCTTAGGGAGACAGGGGAGCCCCTACGAGCAGTACTTC. Translated: CASSLGRQGSPYEQYF.

In this sample, this clonotype turned up a few times. V is TRBV12-3 or TRBV12-4 and J is TRBJ1-1; unclear D gene. The CDR3 runs 14 residues. Trimming left V 3 bases short and J 4 bases short, with 12 bases between. The CDR3 nucleotides are TGTGCCAGCAGTTTTATACAGCGGGGCACTGAAGCTTTCTTT. This codes for CASSFIQRGTEAFF.

This clonotype came up a few times. This chain links TRBV13 with TRBJ2-6, with D maybe TRBD1 (6 bases). Trimming shortened V by 5 bases and J by 2 bases, and 10 bases separated the two germline ends. The germline V gene has CDR1 PRHDT and CDR2 FYEKMQ (reference sequence). CDR3 length: 15 amino acids. The CDR3 here is CASSIAGAGANVLTF. The CDR3 DNA reads TGTGCCAGCAGCATCGCAGGGGCTGGGGCCAACGTCCTGACTTTC. Supplemented by reference TRBV13 and TRBJ2-6, the full variable domain reads AAGVIQSPRHLIKEKRETATLKCYPIPRHDTVYWYQQGPGQDPQFLISFYEKMQSDKGSIPDRFSAQQFSDYHSELNMSSLELGDSALYFCASSIAGAGANVLTFGAGSRLTVL.

In this sample, this clonotype turned up many times. The chain employs TRBV6-1 and TRBJ2-7; TRBD1 matches 7 bases. V lost 5 bases to trimming and J lost 0 bases; unmatched junction nucleotides: 7. The CDR3 sequence is 15 residues long. Germline CDR1 is MNHNS and CDR2 is SASEGT. The CDR3 spells CASSRQGTPSYEQYF. CDR3 coding DNA: TGTGCCAGCAGTCGACAGGGCACTCCCTCCTACGAGCAGTACTTC.

This clonotype was detected ten times or more. The V and J genes are TRBV29-1 and TRBJ2-5, with D possibly TRBD1 on 6 matching bases. The CDR3 has 12 amino acids. V lost 7 bases and J lost 5, with 14 bases in between. Germline loops: CDR1 SQVTM, CDR2 ANQGSEA. In nucleotides, the CDR3 is TGCAGCGCCAAAATGGGGGCCGAGACCCAGTACTTC. It is translated as CSAKMGAETQYF.

This clonotype was picked up a small number of times. The J gene is TRBJ1-2, the V gene TRBV9; D uncertain. There are 14 residues in the CDR3. Germline CDR1 SGDLS, CDR2 YYNGEE. V lost 0 bases, J lost 8 bases, and 14 bases lay in between. DNA for the CDR3: TGTGCCAGCAGCGTAGGTGGTGGAGGAGGAGGCTACACCTTC. It translates to CASSVGGGGGGYTF.

The V and J genes are TRBV29-1 and TRBJ2-7, with D possibly being TRBD2 (7 bases). This CDR3 is built from 11 residues. Trimming pared 4 bases from V and 5 bases from J, leaving 9 bases between. Looked up from germline, CDR1 is SQVTM and CDR2 is ANQGSEA. CDR3 residues: CSVAGGNEQYF. Written as DNA, the CDR3 is TGCAGCGTTGCGGGGGGCAACGAGCAGTACTTC.

The chain is built from TRBV7-4 and TRBJ2-1; D is possibly TRBD2 (6 bases). Germline loops: CDR1 SGHVT, CDR2 SQSDAQ. This CDR3 region has 17 residues. V was clipped by 5 bases and J by 3 bases, with 20 bases between them. CDR3 nucleotides: TGTGCCAGCAGCCACGGGCGAATATCGGGGGACTACAATGAGCAGTTCTTC. Protein: CASSHGRISGDYNEQFF.

This clonotype was seen repeatedly, ten times or more. The chain carries TRBV7-9 and TRBJ2-5, with D perhaps TRBD2 (6 bases). Germline loops: CDR1 SEHNR, CDR2 FQNEAQ (reference sequence). The length of the CDR3 is 15 residues. Trimming removed 2 bases at V and 4 bases at J, with 14 bases between. CDR3 DNA sequence: TGTGCCAGCAGCTTACTTCGCGGGACCGGAGAGACCCAGTACTTC. Encoded protein: CASSLLRGTGETQYF.

The gene calls are TRBV6-2 or TRBV6-3 and TRBJ2-7; D call uncertain. There are 16 residues in the CDR3. CDR1 MNHEY and CDR2 SVGEGT come from the germline V gene. The V end was cut by 0 bases, the J end by 2 bases, with 14 bases between. CDR3 bases: TGTGCCAGCAGTTACTCGAAAGGGTCTATTCCCTACGAGCAGTACTTC. Translated, it gives CASSYSKGSIPYEQYF.

This clonotype has a handful of counts. V usage is TRBV29-1 and J usage is TRBJ1-2; tentative D call: TRBD1 (5 bases). CDR3 length: 14 residues. V was trimmed by 5 bases and J by 2 bases, leaving 15 bases between them. Looked up from germline, CDR1 is SQVTM and CDR2 is ANQGSEA. In DNA form, the CDR3 reads TGCAGCGTTACAACAGGATCGACAAACTATGGCTACACCTTC. Translating it yields CSVTTGSTNYGYTF.

In this sample, this clonotype turned up many times. The chain has TRBV7-8 and TRBJ2-2; 11 bases fit TRBD2. This CDR3 has 21 residues. The junction had 14 bases not matched to a gene; V was cut back by 0 bases and J by 2 bases. The germline CDR1 and CDR2 sequences are SGHVS and FQNEAQ. In nucleotides, the CDR3 is TGTGCCAGCAGCTTAGCTAGGATGGGAACTAGCGGGAGATTAAACACCGGGGAGCTGTTTTTT. It specifies CASSLARMGTSGRLNTGELFF.

The chain combines TRBV28 with TRBJ2-6; TRBD1 agrees at 7 bases. CDR3 length equals 18 residues. With V trimmed by 6 bases and J by 0 bases, 11 bases remained unmatched. The germline CDR1 and CDR2 sequences are MDHEN and SYDVKM. CDR3 residues: CASSETGAVGSGANVLTF. Written as DNA, the CDR3 is TGTGCCAGCAGCGAAACAGGGGCCGTGGGCTCTGGGGCCAACGTCCTGACTTTC.

CDR3: CASSLRLGQSKNIQYF. CDR3 nucleotides: TGTGCCAGCAGCTTACGGTTAGGACAGAGCAAAAACATTCAGTACTTC. V usage is TRBV25-1 and J usage is TRBJ2-4; D might be TRBD1 (6 bases). CDR3 size: 16 residues. The germline V and J ends were trimmed by 6 bases and 3 bases, with 18 bases remaining between them. Germline loops: CDR1 MGHDK, CDR2 SYGVNS.